The next 19 T cell receptor beta chains were all read from a single sample in a study of T cell responses to AZD1222 COVID-19 vaccine. Clones were read by immunoSEQ multiplex PCR, and TCRdb kept only the in-frame ones, dropping some. The profile shows approximately 81,000 clones, approximately 90% of them singletons. The material was peripheral blood, obtained on day 0 of MenACWY control vaccination. Source of these receptors: an adult in good health.

This chain joins TRBV19 and TRBJ1-1; no firm D call. Germline assignment: CDR1 LNHDA and CDR2 SQIVND (reference sequence). There are 12 residues in the CDR3. V lost 9 bases to trimming and J lost 9 bases, with 17 bases between them. CDR3 DNA sequence: TGTGCCAGCCTCCTACCCCCGTCTAAAGCTTTCTTT. Its protein is CASLLPPSKAFF.

This chain connects TRBV5-4 to TRBJ2-5; no definite D call. This CDR3 is built from 12 residues. In germline, CDR1 is SGHNT, CDR2 YYREEE (reference sequence). The ends were cut back, 2 bases at V and 3 bases at J, with 5 bases in the middle. Here the CDR3 reads CASSFPKETQYF. CDR3 bases: TGTGCCAGCAGCTTCCCCAAAGAGACCCAGTACTTC.

This sequence joins TRBV27 and TRBJ1-4; possibly TRBD1 for D (6 bases). Germline CDR1 reads MNHEY; CDR2 reads SMNVEV (reference sequence). The CDR3 runs to 18 residues. V dropped 2 bases and J dropped 3 bases, with 19 bases sitting between them. CDR3 sequence reads: CASSLTPLGGRANEKLFF. The CDR3 coding sequence is TGTGCCAGCAGTTTAACCCCCCTTGGGGGGCGCGCTAATGAAAAACTGTTTTTT.

The chain recombines TRBV29-1 with TRBJ2-1; 7 positions agree with TRBD2. CDR3 size: 15 residues. Per germline, CDR1 SQVTM and CDR2 ANQGSEA. J lost 3 bases, V lost 5 bases, and 10 bases had no gene match. The CDR3 loop is CSVSPVAGVYNEQFF. The CDR3 DNA follows: TGCAGCGTTTCTCCTGTGGCGGGAGTCTACAATGAGCAGTTCTTC.

The chain employs TRBV5-1 and TRBJ1-2; D is undetermined. V lost 4 bases to trimming and J lost 7 bases, with 11 bases between them. The V gene's germline CDR1 is SGHRS and CDR2 YFSETQ. The CDR3 has 12 residues. The DNA of the CDR3 is TGCGCCAGCAGCGAACAGTTGAGTGGCTACACCTTC. Its translation: CASSEQLSGYTF.

This clone has a single count. The chain links TRBV6-4 to TRBJ1-2, with D unclear. Germline V gene data show CDR1 as MRHNA and CDR2 as SNTAGT. V lost 0 bases to trimming and J lost 4 bases, with 12 bases between them. There are 15 residues in the CDR3. The DNA of the CDR3 is TGTGCCAGCAGTGACTCAGCGCAGGCAAGCTATGGCTACACCTTC. Translating gives CASSDSAQASYGYTF.

The chain links TRBV30 to TRBJ1-1, with D possibly TRBD1 on 6 matching bases. Trimming cost V 4 bases and J 4 bases, with 13 bases left between them. CDR1 is GTSNPN, CDR2 SVGIG, per germline (reference sequence). The CDR3 sequence is 13 residues long. The CDR3 coding sequence is TGTGCCTGGACGGGGGCGGCGGTCACTGAAGCTTTCTTT. Translating gives CAWTGAAVTEAFF.

V gene TRBV18 combines with J gene TRBJ1-5; D possibly corresponds to TRBD1 (5 bases). This CDR3 contains 13 residues. V lost 6 bases to trimming and J lost 1 base, with 7 bases between them. Looked up from germline, CDR1 is KGHSH and CDR2 is LQKENI. Here the CDR3 reads CASSEGSNQPQHF. The CDR3 region has the DNA TGTGCCAGCTCCGAGGGGAGCAATCAGCCCCAGCATTTT.

The J gene is TRBJ2-6, the V gene TRBV5-1; TRBD1 might be the D (6 bases). The CDR3 spans 16 residues. V gave up 5 bases and J gave up 1 base, with 13 bases separating them. CDR1 and CDR2 (germline): SGHRS, YFSETQ. The DNA for the CDR3 is TGCGCCAGCAGGGGGGCAGGGTCTTCTGGGGCCAACGTCCTGACTTTC. This gives the protein CASRGAGSSGANVLTF.

The gene calls are TRBV7-8 and TRBJ1-1; D is uncertain. The CDR3 totals 11 residues. V lost 6 bases and J lost 4, with 6 bases in between. CDR1 is SGHVS and CDR2 is FQNEAQ in the germline V gene. The CDR3: CASREGTEAFF. The CDR3 bases are TGTGCCAGCAGGGAGGGCACTGAAGCTTTCTTT.

The chain couples TRBV7-2 to TRBJ2-7; 7 bases agree with TRBD2. The CDR3 runs to 16 residues. From germline, CDR1 is SGHTA and CDR2 FQGNSA. With V trimmed by 2 bases and J by 6 bases, 13 bases remained unmatched. CDR3 protein: CASSLSSGPPRGEQYF. The CDR3 DNA follows: TGTGCCAGCAGCTTATCTAGCGGACCTCCTAGGGGCGAGCAGTACTTC.

V usage is TRBV2 and J usage is TRBJ2-1, with D tentatively TRBD2 (5 bases). The CDR3 extends over 11 amino acids. Germline V gene data show CDR1 as SNHLY and CDR2 as FYNNEI. V was cut by 7 bases and J by 10 bases, with 11 bases left in between. Here the CDR3 DNA reads TGTGCCAGCACCCGAGGAGGAGAGCAGTTCTTC. Amino acid sequence: CASTRGGEQFF. The complete variable domain, with remaining parts taken from reference TRBV2 and TRBJ2-1, reads EPEVTQTPSHQVTQMGQEVILRCVPISNHLYFYWYRQILGQKVEFLVSFYNNEISEKSEIFDDQFSVERPDGSNFTLKIRSTKLEDSAMYFCASTRGGEQFFGPGTRLTVL.

This clone was recorded a few times. The CDR3 DNA is TGTGCCAGCAGCTTGTCCGAGTTCTATGGCTACACCTTC. Encoded protein: CASSLSEFYGYTF. The V and J genes are TRBV12-3 or TRBV12-4 and TRBJ1-2; D remains ambiguous. V gave up 6 bases and J gave up 4 bases, with 12 bases separating them. This CDR3 has 13 residues.

CDR3 DNA sequence: TGTGCCAGCAGCGTTGGACAGGGGAGCTCCTACGAGCAGTACTTC. Protein: CASSVGQGSSYEQYF. The J gene is TRBJ2-7, the V gene TRBV11-2; TRBD1 matches at 9 bases. With V trimmed by 5 bases and J by 0 bases, 5 bases remained unmatched. Germline V CDR1 and CDR2: SGHAT, FQNNGV. The CDR3 contains 15 residues.

This chain links TRBV6-1 with TRBJ1-5; perhaps TRBD1 as D (5 bases). Per the germline V gene, CDR1 is MNHNS and CDR2 is SASEGT. The CDR3 consists of 14 residues. Trimming pared 2 bases from V and 3 bases from J, leaving 8 bases between. The CDR3 here is CASSETTVNQPQHF. The CDR3 DNA reads TGTGCCAGCAGTGAAACGACAGTCAATCAGCCCCAGCATTTT.

This chain links TRBV7-9 with TRBJ1-1; a possible D gene is TRBD1 (5 bases). Germline V gives CDR1 SEHNR, CDR2 FQNEAQ (reference sequence). The CDR3 loop spans 14 amino acids. V lost 5 bases, J lost 1 base, and 11 bases lay in between. The CDR3 DNA reads TGTGCCAGCAGCGCCCTCAGGGAGAACACTGAAGCTTTCTTT. Amino acids: CASSALRENTEAFF.

This sequence joins TRBV27 and TRBJ1-1; 7 nucleotides agree with TRBD1. V lost 6 bases to trimming and J lost 6 bases; unmatched junction nucleotides: 1. This CDR3 spans 11 amino acids. CDR1 and CDR2 from the germline V gene are MNHEY and SMNVEV (reference sequence). In DNA form, the CDR3 reads TGTGCCAGCAGGGACAGGTCTGAAGCTTTCTTT. Its protein product is CASRDRSEAFF.

V usage is TRBV4-1 and J usage is TRBJ2-2; TRBD1 matches 11 bases. This CDR3 region has 17 residues. Germline CDR1 and CDR2: MGHRA and YSYEKL. The trim removed 5 bases at V and 5 bases at J, leaving 10 bases unmatched. The CDR3, as DNA: TGCGCCAGCAGCTACAATTCCGGACAGGGGGCGACCGGGGAGCTGTTTTTT. It translates to CASSYNSGQGATGELFF.

The gene calls are TRBV30 and TRBJ1-1; no definite D call. The length of the CDR3 is 14 residues. V lost 5 bases and J 5 bases, leaving 18 bases between the germline ends. Germline V CDR1 and CDR2: GTSNPN, SVGIG (reference sequence). CDR3 in DNA: TGTGCCTGGGCGGGTGGGATTCGAGGGACTGAAGCTTTCTTT. Protein: CAWAGGIRGTEAFF.